This T cell receptor (beta chain) was sequenced during a study of shared clonotypes between healthy human individuals. Study-wide context: Donors were two women and a few men aged 18 to 49.

Each donor was a Caucasian adult residing in Nashville, Tennessee. It was approximately 100 million PBMCs that unsorted samples used for genomic DNA. The CDR3 is 11 residues long. Trimming left V 6 bases short and J 4 bases short, with 10 bases between. Per germline, CDR1 DFQATT and CDR2 SNEGSKA (reference sequence). Study observations and caveats: Researchers sampled blood only, noting tissue repertoires likely differ.

About this clone: Its antigen remains unknown.

Here immunoSEQ multiplex PCR was the method, and the copy in TCRdb shows in-frame clones only, minus some. This table holds 400,000 to 500,000 clones, about 79% found once. The chain links TRBV20-1 to TRBJ2-7; maybe TRBD1 (5 bases). The material sequenced was PBMCs. This clonotype originated in a woman in her thirties or forties in good health. Some clones in this sample may be carry-over from other donors' samples. For the CDR3, the DNA is TGCAGTGCCCCTACAGGATACGAGCAGTACTTC. Translated, it gives CSAPTGYEQYF.